These 24 T cell receptor beta chains were sequenced from one sample in a study of blood T cells in healthy people across ages (dated by TCRdb to the mid-2010s). Receptor amplification or capture employed 5' RACE. The instrument was an Illumina HiSeq 2500. A second roughly 7 to 11 cycle PCR used a sample-barcoded 5' primer and a J-beta primer mix. TCRdb cleaned the public reads at Q25 with fastp, built clones with MiXCR and kept in-frame beta chains. Each entry is one CDR3 protein sequence, shown with its most common DNA and genes. The sample table records hundreds of thousands of distinct CDR3 sequences; roughly 21% of these occur just once. The ten largest clones take up roughly 3.6% of the sample. The sequenced material came from blood. These receptors came from an older man in good health.

The sample holds many counts of this clonotype. The chain links TRBV24-1 to TRBJ2-5, with TRBD2 identical over 7 bases. The CDR3 covers 15 residues. Trimming removed 5 bases from V and 2 bases from J; junction bases left unmatched: 7. CDR1 is KGHDR and CDR2 is SFDVKD in the germline V gene. The CDR3 DNA follows: TGTGCCACCAGTGCTTCTAGCGGATCACAAGAGACCCAGTACTTC. This encodes CATSASSGSQETQYF.

This clonotype was found a few times. V and J are TRBV20-1 and TRBJ2-1; 13 bases fit TRBD2. The assigned J gene may be wrong: the sequence end matches TRBJ2-7 better. The CDR3 extends over 18 amino acids. CDR1 DFQATT and CDR2 SNEGSKA come from the germline V gene (reference sequence). The CDR3: CSARDTSGRAVIGYEQYF. In DNA, the CDR3 is TGCAGTGCTAGAGATACTAGCGGGAGGGCCGTAATAGGTTACGAGCAGTACTTC.

The sample holds many counts of this clonotype. The V and J genes are TRBV30 and TRBJ1-4; 7 nucleotides match TRBD1. The germline V gene encodes CDR1 GTSNPN and CDR2 SVGIG (reference sequence). This CDR3 contains 14 residues. Germline trimming cut 4 bases from V and 6 bases from J; bases unmatched to any gene: 8. In nucleotides, the CDR3 is TGTGCCTGGACAAAAGGGCAGGGGGATGAAAAACTGTTTTTT. Encoded protein: CAWTKGQGDEKLFF.

The chain employs TRBV28 and TRBJ2-5, with TRBD1 matching 10 bases. The better agreement between TRBJ2-7 and the DNA end casts doubt on the J call. Germline lookup yields CDR1 MDHEN and CDR2 SYDVKM. This CDR3 is built from 15 residues. CDR3 protein: CASSGTGERGYEQYF. The CDR3 DNA follows: TGTGCCAGCAGTGGGACAGGGGAAAGAGGCTACGAGCAGTACTTC.

This clonotype was counted a few times. The chain employs TRBV19 and TRBJ2-2; D unclear. Trimming left V 1 base short and J 6 bases short, with 6 bases between. CDR3 length: 13 residues. Germline values: CDR1 LNHDA, CDR2 SQIVND (reference sequence). The CDR3, as DNA: TGTGCCAGTAGTATAGGAACGGCCGGGGAGCTGTTTTTT. It specifies CASSIGTAGELFF. Filled out from reference TRBV19 and TRBJ2-2, the complete variable domain reads DGGITQSPKYLFRKEGQNVTLSCEQNLNHDAMYWYRQDPGQGLRLIYYSQIVNDFQKGDIAEGYSVSREKKESFPLTVTSAQKNPTAFYLCASSIGTAGELFFGEGSRLTVL.

This clonotype was counted a few times. The chain is built from TRBV5-1 and TRBJ2-7; no clear D gene. The CDR3 contains 14 residues. V was trimmed by 1 base and J by 3 bases, leaving 11 bases between them. Germline CDR1 is SGHRS and CDR2 is YFSETQ. CDR3 in DNA: TGCGCCAGCAGCTTGACGTCGGACGGCTACGAGCAGTACTTC. Protein: CASSLTSDGYEQYF.

V usage is TRBV5-1 and J usage is TRBJ1-3; weak D call: TRBD1 (5 bases). This CDR3 contains 15 residues. V was trimmed by 0 bases and J by 2 bases, leaving 9 bases between them. In germline, CDR1 is SGHRS, CDR2 YFSETQ. The CDR3 DNA reads as TGCGCCAGCAGCTTGGCAGGGCAGGCTGGAAACACCATATATTTT. Amino acids: CASSLAGQAGNTIYF.

Turning to this clonotype: One junction end disagrees with the germline gene, perhaps due to a read error. This chain joins TRBV7-9 and TRBJ1-4; 11 bases match TRBD1. Germline V lookup: CDR1 SEHNR, CDR2 FQNEAQ (reference sequence). The CDR3 is 17 residues long. CDR3 DNA sequence: TGTGCCAGCAGCTTCGCCGGGACAGGGGGTCTAGGCGAAAAACCGTTTTTT. It specifies CASSFAGTGGLGEKPFF.

This clonotype was found a few times. The gene calls are TRBV9 and TRBJ2-5; a possible D gene is TRBD2 (6 bases). The tail of the sequence fits TRBJ2-1 better, so the J call may be wrong. Looked up from germline, CDR1 is SGDLS and CDR2 is YYNGEE. This CDR3 is built from 15 residues. CDR3 protein: CASSVGSGLYNEQFF. In DNA form, the CDR3 reads TGTGCCAGCAGCGTAGGTAGCGGACTCTACAATGAGCAGTTCTTC.

J is TRBJ1-2 and V is TRBV7-2; D unresolved. V was cut by 3 bases and J by 5 bases, with 13 bases left in between. The germline V gene has CDR1 SGHTA and CDR2 FQGNSA. This CDR3 has 14 residues. CDR3 in DNA: TGTGCCAGCAGCTTCCCGGGAATAGCATATGGCTACACCTTC. Residues: CASSFPGIAYGYTF.

The CDR3 protein is CATSRLQRETQYF. CDR3 coding DNA: TGTGCCACCAGCCGGTTACAACGGGAGACCCAGTACTTC. The chain uses TRBV15 and TRBJ2-5; D unresolved. Trimming stripped 5 bases from V and 5 bases from J, with 12 bases between. The CDR3 loop spans 13 amino acids. Germline V gene data show CDR1 as LNHNV and CDR2 as YYDKDF (reference sequence).

This clonotype was seen repeatedly, ten times or more. The gene calls are TRBV7-9 and TRBJ2-1, with D possibly matching TRBD2 (6 bases). This CDR3 is 15 amino acids long. Trimming took off 2 bases at V and 3 bases at J, with 11 bases between the two ends. The germline V gene has CDR1 SEHNR and CDR2 FQNEAQ (reference sequence). The CDR3: CASSLFGRDYNEQFF. CDR3 coding DNA: TGTGCCAGCAGCTTATTCGGGCGGGACTACAATGAGCAGTTCTTC.

This clonotype was seen only a few times. J is TRBJ2-4 and V is TRBV3-1; 7 bases agree with TRBD2. Per germline, CDR1 LGHDT and CDR2 YNNKEL (reference sequence). V trimming: 0 bases; J trimming: 0 bases; junction bases outside the gene matches: 5. CDR3 length: 17 residues. The CDR3 bases are TGTGCCAGCAGCCAAGAGGCGCTAGCGGTAGCCAAAAACATTCAGTACTTC. Its protein product is CASSQEALAVAKNIQYF.

This clonotype was detected a few times. J is TRBJ2-7 and V is TRBV6-1, with a weak D call TRBD1 (5 bases). V gave up 10 bases and J gave up 0 bases, with 19 bases separating them. The germline V gene has CDR1 MNHNS and CDR2 SASEGT. CDR3 length equals 15 residues. This CDR3 is CATTKDQGPSYEQYF. The DNA of the CDR3 is TGTGCCACTACAAAGGATCAGGGTCCCTCCTACGAGCAGTACTTC.

CDR3 sequence: CASSLVAYGYTF. Written as DNA, the CDR3 is TGTGCCAGCAGTTTAGTCGCGTATGGCTACACCTTC. The chain recombines TRBV28 with TRBJ1-2; D is uncertain. The germline V and J ends were trimmed by 2 bases and 5 bases, with 6 bases remaining between them. This CDR3 comprises 12 residues. Germline V gene sequence: CDR1 MDHEN, CDR2 SYDVKM.

The chain uses TRBV7-9 and TRBJ2-4, with 7 bases aligning to TRBD1. V trimming: 4 bases; J trimming: 7 bases; junction bases outside the gene matches: 10. Germline values: CDR1 SEHNR, CDR2 FQNEAQ (reference sequence). There are 15 residues in the CDR3. The chain's CDR3 is CASSSDRVIGNIQYF. CDR3 nucleotides: TGTGCCAGCAGCTCCGACAGGGTGATTGGGAACATTCAGTACTTC.

This clonotype was seen ten or more times. The J gene is TRBJ2-1, the V gene TRBV12-3 or TRBV12-4; TRBD1 might be the D (5 bases). This CDR3 is 15 amino acids long. The V gene lost 5 bases and the J gene lost 1 base, with 12 bases spanning the gap. The CDR3 spells CASSLKGKSYNEQFF. The DNA of the CDR3 is TGTGCCAGCAGTCTTAAGGGGAAATCCTACAATGAGCAGTTCTTC.

This clonotype occurred a few times. V usage is TRBV28 and J usage is TRBJ1-2, with 9 bases lining up with TRBD1. The CDR3 consists of 15 residues. Germline-derived CDR1 and CDR2 are MDHEN and SYDVKM. With 8 bases clipped from V and 1 base from J, the junction kept 8 bases outside the gene matches. The CDR3 sequence is CASWDRVWGNYGYTF. The CDR3 bases are TGTGCCAGCTGGGACAGGGTATGGGGTAACTATGGCTACACCTTC.

In regard to this clonotype: Germline is not matched at one junction end, which may reflect a read error. Here the CDR3 reads CASTLDRGPYYGYTF. DNA of the CDR3: TGTGCCAGCACCTTAGACAGGGGACCTTACTATGGCTACACCTTC. The chain couples TRBV7-3 to TRBJ1-2; 8 bases agree with TRBD1. The CDR3 runs to 15 residues. Germline V lookup: CDR1 SGHTA, CDR2 FQGTGA. Together with reference TRBV7-3 and TRBJ1-2, the CDR3 gives the full variable domain: GAGVSQTPSNKVTEKGKYVELRCDPISGHTALYWYRQSLGQGPEFLIYFQGTGAADDSGLPNDRFFAVRPEGSVSTLKIQRTERGDSAVYLCASTLDRGPYYGYTFGSGTRLTVV.

The rearrangement uses TRBV20-1 and TRBJ1-4; D remains ambiguous. Germline V gene sequence: CDR1 DFQATT, CDR2 SNEGSKA (reference sequence). The ends were cut back, 0 bases at V and 4 bases at J, with 12 bases in the middle. There are 15 residues in the CDR3. CDR3 loop: CSARDPTGNNEKLFF. In DNA form, the CDR3 reads TGCAGTGCTAGAGATCCCACGGGTAATAATGAAAAACTGTTTTTT.

This rearrangement joins TRBV4-3 to TRBJ2-5; TRBD2 is a possible D gene (6 bases). Trimming shortened V by 3 bases and J by 0 bases, and 17 bases separated the two germline ends. The CDR3 is 17 amino acids. Looked up from germline, CDR1 is LGHNA and CDR2 is YSLEER. In DNA form, the CDR3 reads TGCGCCAGCAGCCACCCTGTTAGCGGACCGTACCAAGAGACCCAGTACTTC. It yields the protein CASSHPVSGPYQETQYF.

This clonotype was observed once. This chain links TRBV12-3 or TRBV12-4 with TRBJ2-1, with no clear D. The length of the CDR3 is 15 residues. Between the trimmed V and J ends, which lost 6 bases and 4 bases, there was a span of 16 bases. CDR3 amino acids: CASSSSVHQYNEQFF. The CDR3 nucleotides read TGTGCCAGCAGCTCCTCCGTTCACCAGTACAATGAGCAGTTCTTC.

The V call is TRBV11-2, the J call TRBJ1-1; a possible D gene is TRBD1 (5 bases). V was clipped by 8 bases and J by 0 bases, with 10 bases between them. The CDR3 runs to 13 residues. Germline V lookup: CDR1 SGHAT, CDR2 FQNNGV. CDR3 sequence (DNA): TGTGCCAGCGCGGGCAGGGTGAACACTGAAGCTTTCTTT. Its protein product is CASAGRVNTEAFF.

This clonotype was observed a handful of times. The chain couples TRBV5-1 to TRBJ2-7, with 9 positions matching TRBD2. Germline assignment: CDR1 SGHRS and CDR2 YFSETQ. The J segment lost 0 bases and the V segment lost 5 bases, leaving 6 bases of the junction unmatched. CDR3 length: 15 residues. The chain's CDR3 is CASRTGTSSSYEQYF. In nucleotides, the CDR3 is TGCGCCAGCAGGACAGGGACTAGCAGCTCCTACGAGCAGTACTTC.